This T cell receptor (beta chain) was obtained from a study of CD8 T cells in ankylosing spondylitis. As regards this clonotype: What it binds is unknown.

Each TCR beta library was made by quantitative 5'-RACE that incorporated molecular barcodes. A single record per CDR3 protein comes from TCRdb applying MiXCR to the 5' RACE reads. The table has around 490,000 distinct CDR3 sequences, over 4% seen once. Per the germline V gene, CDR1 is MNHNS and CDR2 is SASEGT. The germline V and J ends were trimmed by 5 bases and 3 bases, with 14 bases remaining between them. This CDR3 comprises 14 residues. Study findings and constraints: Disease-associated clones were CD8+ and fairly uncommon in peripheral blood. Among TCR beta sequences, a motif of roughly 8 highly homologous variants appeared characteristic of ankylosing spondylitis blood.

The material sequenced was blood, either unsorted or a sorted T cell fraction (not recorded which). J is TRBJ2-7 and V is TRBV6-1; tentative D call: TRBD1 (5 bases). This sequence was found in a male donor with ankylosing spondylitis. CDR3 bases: TGTGCCAGCAGTCAGGACAATGGGGTCTACGAGCAGTACTTC. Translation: CASSQDNGVYEQYF.